Given below is one T cell receptor beta chain in context. Reverse transcription of roughly 0.5 to 1 ug RNA was performed with random hexamers. Across 54 Vbeta and 13 Jbeta, TCR beta CDR3 was amplified with immunoSEQ multiplex PCR. TCRdb passed the immunoSEQ multiplex PCR reads through MiXCR, listing each CDR3 protein once. The sample contains 90,000 to 150,000 distinct CDR3 sequences, 92% of which appear only once. These data belong to a study of CD8 T cells in Susac syndrome. The CD8+ and CD4+ T cells were negatively isolated, with the TEMRA cells enriched by FACS. Germline CDR1 reads SEHNR; CDR2 reads FQNEAQ (reference sequence). This CDR3 has 16 amino acids. V gave up 4 bases and J gave up 6 bases, with 20 bases separating them.

The sequenced sample consisted of CD4+ T cells from PBMCs. The sequence was collected from a human donor in good health. The chain employs TRBV7-9 and TRBJ2-3; D possibly uses TRBD1 or TRBD2 (7 bases each). The CDR3 sequence: CASSSKDQGGTDTQYF. Written as DNA, the CDR3 is TGTGCCAGCAGCTCGAAGGATCAGGGGGGGACGGATACGCAGTATTTT. The full variable domain, rest sourced from reference TRBV7-9 and TRBJ2-3, is DTGVSQNPRHKITKRGQNVTFRCDPISEHNRLYWYRQTLGQGPEFLTYFQNEAQLEKSRLLSDRFSAERPKGSFSTLEIQRTEQGDSAMYLCASSSKDQGGTDTQYFGPGTRLTVL.